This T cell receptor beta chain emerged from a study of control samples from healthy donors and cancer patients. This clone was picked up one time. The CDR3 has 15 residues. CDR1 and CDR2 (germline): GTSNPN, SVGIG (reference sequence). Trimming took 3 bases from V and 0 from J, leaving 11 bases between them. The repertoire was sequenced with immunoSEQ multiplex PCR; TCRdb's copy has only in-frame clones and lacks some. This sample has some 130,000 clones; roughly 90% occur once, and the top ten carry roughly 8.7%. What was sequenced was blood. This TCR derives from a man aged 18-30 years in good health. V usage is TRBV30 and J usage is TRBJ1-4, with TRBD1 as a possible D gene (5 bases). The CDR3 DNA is TGTGCCTGGAGGGCCGGGACCACAACTAATGAAAAACTGTTTTTT. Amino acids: CAWRAGTTTNEKLFF.